This T cell receptor (beta chain) was sequenced during a study of blood T cell repertoires in COVID-19. Background on the study: Samples came from the United States, Italy and Spain, spanning acute and convalescent COVID-19. The cDNA or gDNA used as material had been derived from T cells, B-cell-depleted T cells, or PBMCs.

Methods used by the authors: The assay estimated nucleated cells by amplifying reference gene primers. This table comes from immunoSEQ multiplex PCR, and its TCRdb copy is limited to in-frame clones, with some not included. That table is the source of V, J and clone size, and D and trimming were worked out from the DNA. Here the sample spans under 250,000 clones, about 78% being singletons. The CDR3 extends over 14 amino acids. Germline V lookup: CDR1 LGHDT, CDR2 YNNKEL (reference sequence). V dropped 6 bases and J dropped 2 bases, with 14 bases sitting between them. The chain recombines TRBV3-1 (or the pseudogene TRBV3-2) with TRBJ2-7, with a weak D call TRBD1 (6 bases). The receptor was derived from a woman in her 70s with acute or convalescent COVID-19. Sequenced input: peripheral blood. The CDR3: CASSPGTRPYEQYF. CDR3 nucleotides: TGTGCCAGCAGTCCCGGGACACGCCCCTACGAGCAGTACTTC.